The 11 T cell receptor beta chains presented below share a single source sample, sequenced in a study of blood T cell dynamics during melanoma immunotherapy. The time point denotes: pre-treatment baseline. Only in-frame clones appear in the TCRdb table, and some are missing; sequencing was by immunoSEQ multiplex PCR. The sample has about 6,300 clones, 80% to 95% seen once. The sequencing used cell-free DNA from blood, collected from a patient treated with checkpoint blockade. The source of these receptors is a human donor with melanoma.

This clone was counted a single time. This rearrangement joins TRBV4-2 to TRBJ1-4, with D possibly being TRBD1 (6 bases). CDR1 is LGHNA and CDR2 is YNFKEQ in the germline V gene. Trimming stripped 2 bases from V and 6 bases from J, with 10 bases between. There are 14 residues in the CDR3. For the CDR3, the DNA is TGTGCCAGCAGCCAACGGGGGGCGGATGAAAAACTGTTTTTT. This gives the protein CASSQRGADEKLFF.

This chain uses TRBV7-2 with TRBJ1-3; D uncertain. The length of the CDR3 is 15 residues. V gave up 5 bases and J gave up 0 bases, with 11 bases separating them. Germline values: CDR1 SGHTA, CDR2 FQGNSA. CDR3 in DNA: TGTGCCAGCAGCAGGGCAGCGGCCTCTGGAAACACCATATATTTT. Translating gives CASSRAAASGNTIYF.

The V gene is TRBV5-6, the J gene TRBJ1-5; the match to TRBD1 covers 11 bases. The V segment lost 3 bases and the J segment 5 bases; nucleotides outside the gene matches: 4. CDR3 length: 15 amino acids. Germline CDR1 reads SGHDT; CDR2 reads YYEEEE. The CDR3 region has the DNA TGTGCCAGCAGCTGGACAGGGGGCGCCGATCAGCCCCAGCATTTT. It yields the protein CASSWTGGADQPQHF.

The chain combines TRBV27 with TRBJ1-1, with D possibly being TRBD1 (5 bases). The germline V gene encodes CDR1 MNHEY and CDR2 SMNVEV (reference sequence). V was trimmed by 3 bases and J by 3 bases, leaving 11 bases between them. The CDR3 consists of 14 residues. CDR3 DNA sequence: TGTGCCAGCAGTTTCCGCAGGGAGTACACTGAAGCTTTCTTT. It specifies CASSFRREYTEAFF.

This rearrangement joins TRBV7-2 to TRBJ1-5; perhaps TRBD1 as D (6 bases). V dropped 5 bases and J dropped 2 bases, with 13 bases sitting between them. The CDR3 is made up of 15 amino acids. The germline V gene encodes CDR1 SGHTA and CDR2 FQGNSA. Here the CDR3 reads CASSPFSGGNQPQHF. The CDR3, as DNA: TGTGCCAGCAGCCCGTTCTCAGGGGGCAATCAGCCCCAGCATTTT.

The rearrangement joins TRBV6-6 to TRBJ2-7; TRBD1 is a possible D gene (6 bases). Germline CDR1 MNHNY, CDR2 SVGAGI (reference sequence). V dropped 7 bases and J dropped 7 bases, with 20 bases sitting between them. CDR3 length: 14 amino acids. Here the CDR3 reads CASTPTGMLGEQYF. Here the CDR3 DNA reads TGTGCCAGCACACCGACAGGAATGTTGGGAGAGCAGTACTTC.

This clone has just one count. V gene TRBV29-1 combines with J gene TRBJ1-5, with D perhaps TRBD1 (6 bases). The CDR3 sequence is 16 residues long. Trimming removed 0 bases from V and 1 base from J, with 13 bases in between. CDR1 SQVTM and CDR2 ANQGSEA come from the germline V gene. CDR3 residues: CSVEDRRGASNQPQHF. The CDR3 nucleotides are TGCAGCGTTGAAGATCGAAGGGGGGCGAGCAATCAGCCCCAGCATTTT. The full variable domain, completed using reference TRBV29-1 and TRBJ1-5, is SAVISQKPSRDICQRGTSLTIQCQVDSQVTMMFWYRQQPGQSLTLIATANQGSEATYESGFVIDKFPISRPNLTFSTLTVSNMSPEDSSIYLCSVEDRRGASNQPQHFGDGTRLSIL.

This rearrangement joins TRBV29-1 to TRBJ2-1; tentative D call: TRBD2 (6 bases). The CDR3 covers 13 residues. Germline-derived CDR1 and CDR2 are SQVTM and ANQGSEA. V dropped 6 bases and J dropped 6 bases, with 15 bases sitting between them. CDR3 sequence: CSVAGTGANEQFF. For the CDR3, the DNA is TGCAGCGTCGCCGGGACTGGTGCCAATGAGCAGTTCTTC.

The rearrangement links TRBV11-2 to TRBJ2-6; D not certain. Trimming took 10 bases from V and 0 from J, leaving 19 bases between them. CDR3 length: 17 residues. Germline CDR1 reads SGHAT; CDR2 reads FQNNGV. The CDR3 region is CATLTESRYSGANVLTF. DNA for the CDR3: TGTGCCACCTTAACAGAGAGCCGATACTCTGGGGCCAACGTCCTGACTTTC.

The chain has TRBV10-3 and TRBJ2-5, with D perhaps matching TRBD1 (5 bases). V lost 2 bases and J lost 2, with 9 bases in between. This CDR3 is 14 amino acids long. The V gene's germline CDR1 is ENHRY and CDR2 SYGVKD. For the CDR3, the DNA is TGTGCCATCAGTGAGGGGGCAGGGCAAGAGACCCAGTACTTC. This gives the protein CAISEGAGQETQYF.

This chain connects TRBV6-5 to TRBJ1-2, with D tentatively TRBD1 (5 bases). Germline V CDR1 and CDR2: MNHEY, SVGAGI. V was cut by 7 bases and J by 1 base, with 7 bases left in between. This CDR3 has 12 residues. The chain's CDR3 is CASKGFNYGYTF. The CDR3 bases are TGTGCCAGCAAGGGGTTTAACTATGGCTACACCTTC.